The clone carrying this T cell receptor (beta chain) has just a few counts. As yet, its antigen is unknown. The sample is drawn from a study of somatic mutations in cytotoxic T cells in rheumatoid arthritis. Looking at the study overall: Patient blood (approximately 30 ml EDTA) was collected right after diagnosis, preceding any treatment. Study-wide results and caveats: The study found that the largest CD8+ clone exceeded 20% of CD8+ cells in 8 of 65 patients.

The CDR3 spans 16 residues. The germline V gene encodes CDR1 MDHEN and CDR2 SYDVKM. J lost 3 bases, V lost 4 bases, and 7 bases had no gene match. The assay was immunoSEQ multiplex PCR, and TCRdb's table has in-frame clones only and misses some. The table includes approximately 14,000 clones, approximately 77% detected once. The genes are TRBV28 and TRBJ2-7; 12 nucleotides match TRBD2. The sequenced sample was CD8+ T cells sorted from blood. This TCR came from an adult with rheumatoid arthritis. In DNA form, the CDR3 reads TGTGCCAGCAGTTCCCTCGGACTAGCGGGGTTCTACGAGCAGTACTTC. It encodes CASSSLGLAGFYEQYF.